A selection of T cell receptor beta chains follows, all from one sample in a study of blood T cell repertoires in COVID-19. Some clones are missing from TCRdb's copy, which holds only in-frame ones; the method was immunoSEQ multiplex PCR. This sample has 200,000 to 300,000 clones; more than 80% occur once, and the top ten carry around 7.2%. Sequencing was done on a sample of peripheral blood. The source is a woman aged 80 or older with COVID-19, enrolled during active disease. Both conserved end residues are part of each CDR3. D genes are given only for firm matches. Size values are once, few and many counts, or a class for expanded clones, and some rows have none.

j_call,clone_size,v_call,d_call,cdr3_nt,cdr3_aa
TRBJ1-1,-,TRBV15,TRBD1,TGTGCCACCAGCAGAGATCCGGGACAGGGAAGTTGGACTGAAGCTTTCTTT,CATSRDPGQGSWTEAFF
TRBJ1-5,-,TRBV12-3/TRBV12-4,-,TGTGCCAGCAGGTCGTTGAATCAGCCCCAGCATTTT,CASRSLNQPQHF
TRBJ2-3,-,TRBV27,TRBD1,TGTGCCAGCAGTTTTGGACAGGGACCCACAGATACGCAGTATTTT,CASSFGQGPTDTQYF
TRBJ2-5,-,TRBV3-1/TRBV3-2,-,TGTGCCAGCAGCCTAACAGGGCGGGAAGAGACCCAGTACTTC,CASSLTGREETQYF
TRBJ1-4,-,TRBV11-2,-,TGTGCCAGCAGCTTAGCCCGGGCAACTAATGAAAAACTGTTTTTT,CASSLARATNEKLFF
TRBJ1-6,few,TRBV9,TRBD1,TGTGCCAGCAGCACCCGGGACAGGTTGAATTCACCCCTCCACTTT,CASSTRDRLNSPLHF
TRBJ2-7,-,TRBV7-2,TRBD1,TGTGCCAGCAGCTACGGGACAGGGGGCCTCGAGCAGTACTTC,CASSYGTGGLEQYF
TRBJ2-2,-,TRBV10-3,TRBD1,TGTGCCATCAGTGAAGGGGGCGCCGGCACCGGGGAGCTGTTTTTT,CAISEGGAGTGELFF
TRBJ2-2,-,TRBV3-1/TRBV3-2,TRBD2,TGTGCCAGCAGTAGGCCGGGAGGGCCGAACACCGGGGAGCTGTTTTTT,CASSRPGGPNTGELFF
TRBJ2-6,-,TRBV3-1/TRBV3-2,-,TGTGCCAGCAGCCGAGGTACCCGGGGGATAAGGTCTGGGGCCAACGTCCTGACTTTC,CASSRGTRGIRSGANVLTF
TRBJ1-4,-,TRBV6-6,TRBD1,TGTGCCAGCAGTCAACCCTCCGGGACAGGGGCTGAAAAACTGTTTTTT,CASSQPSGTGAEKLFF
TRBJ1-1,once,TRBV7-9,TRBD1,TGTGCCAGCGGGGGACAGGGAAAGGACACTGAAGCTTTCTTT,CASGGQGKDTEAFF
TRBJ2-7,-,TRBV6-2/TRBV6-3,-,TGTGCCAGCAGCTGGGGCGAGAACGAGCAGTACTTC,CASSWGENEQYF
TRBJ2-1,-,TRBV7-9,TRBD2,TGTGCCAGCAGCTTAGTACTAGCGGGAGTGGTGTTCTTC,CASSLVLAGVVFF
TRBJ1-1,-,TRBV5-1,-,TGCGCCAGCAGCTCTATGACAGGAACGGGCACTGAAGCTTTCTTT,CASSSMTGTGTEAFF
TRBJ2-1,-,TRBV7-2,TRBD1,TGTGCCAGCAGCTTTGGCTCCGGGACAGGGAGGTATGAGCAGTTCTTC,CASSFGSGTGRYEQFF
TRBJ2-3,few,TRBV4-1,-,TGCGCCAGCAGCCAAGTGCTAGCTAATTCAGATACGCAGTATTTT,CASSQVLANSDTQYF
TRBJ2-5,-,TRBV27,-,TGTGCCAGCAGCTTTCTAGTCTCCCAAGAGACCCAGTACTTC,CASSFLVSQETQYF
TRBJ2-7,-,TRBV28,TRBD2,TGTGCCAGCAGTTTATTGGGGACTAAAACCTACGAGCAGTACTTC,CASSLLGTKTYEQYF
TRBJ2-3,-,TRBV7-9,-,TGTGCCAGCATCAAATCCGGGACAAGGAGAGATACGCAGTATTTT,CASIKSGTRRDTQYF
TRBJ1-6,-,TRBV9,TRBD1,TGTGCCAGCAGCGTAGAGGGGGCCGCAGCCCTCCACTTT,CASSVEGAAALHF
TRBJ1-2,-,TRBV6-6,-,TGTGCCAGCAGTTACGCGGGACCCTATAACTATGGCTACACCTTC,CASSYAGPYNYGYTF
TRBJ1-1,-,TRBV27,TRBD1,TGTGCCACAAGACAGGGGGCGATTTTGGGGAACACTGAAGCTTTCTTT,CATRQGAILGNTEAFF
TRBJ2-1,-,TRBV9,-,TGTGCCAGCAGCGCTGGGACTGGTGAGCAGTTCTTC,CASSAGTGEQFF
TRBJ2-2,once,TRBV27,-,TGTGCCAGCACCCCCGACGGAGCATACACCGGGGAGCTGTTTTTT,CASTPDGAYTGELFF
TRBJ1-1,-,TRBV29-1,-,TGCAGCGTGCCGGACAGCAACACTGAAGCTTTCTTT,CSVPDSNTEAFF
TRBJ2-3,-,TRBV3-1/TRBV3-2,TRBD1,TGTGCCAGCAGCCCTTCAGGGACAGGCACAGATACGCAGTATTTT,CASSPSGTGTDTQYF
TRBJ2-1,-,TRBV30,-,TGTGCCTGGAGTGTACGGGTTAGCCGTTCCTACAATGAGCAGTTCTTC,CAWSVRVSRSYNEQFF
TRBJ1-2,-,TRBV2,-,TGTGCCAGTCAGCTGATCGCGGGTCCTAACTATGGCTACACCTTC,CASQLIAGPNYGYTF
TRBJ2-7,once,TRBV11-1,TRBD2,TGTGCCAGCAGCATTAGCGGGGAAGAGGGCCCCTACGAGCAGTACTTC,CASSISGEEGPYEQYF
TRBJ1-5,-,TRBV24-1,-,TGTGCCACCAGTGATGGGGGGAATCAGCCCCAGCATTTT,CATSDGGNQPQHF